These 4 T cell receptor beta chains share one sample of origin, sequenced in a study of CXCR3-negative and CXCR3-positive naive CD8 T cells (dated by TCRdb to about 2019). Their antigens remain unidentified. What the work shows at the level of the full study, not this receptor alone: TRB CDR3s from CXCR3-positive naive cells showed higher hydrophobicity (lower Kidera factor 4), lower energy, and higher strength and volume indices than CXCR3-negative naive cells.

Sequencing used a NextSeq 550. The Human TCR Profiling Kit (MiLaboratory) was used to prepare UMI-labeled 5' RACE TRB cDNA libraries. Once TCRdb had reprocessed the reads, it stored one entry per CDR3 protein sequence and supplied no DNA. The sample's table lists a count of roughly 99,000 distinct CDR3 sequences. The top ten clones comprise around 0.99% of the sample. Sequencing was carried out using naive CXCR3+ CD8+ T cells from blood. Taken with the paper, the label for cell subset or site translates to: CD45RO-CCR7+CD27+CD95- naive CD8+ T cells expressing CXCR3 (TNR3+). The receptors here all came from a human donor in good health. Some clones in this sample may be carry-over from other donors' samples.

The CDR3 sequence: CASSLGAGTTEAFF. This chain connects TRBV28 to TRBJ1-1; TCRdb proposes TRBD1, but this gene call is untestable without DNA. The CDR3 spans 14 residues. Germline lookup yields CDR1 MDHEN and CDR2 SYDVKM.

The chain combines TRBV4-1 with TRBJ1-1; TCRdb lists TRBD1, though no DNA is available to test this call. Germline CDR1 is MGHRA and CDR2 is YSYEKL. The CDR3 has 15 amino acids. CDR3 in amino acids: CASSYMGQGGTEAFF.

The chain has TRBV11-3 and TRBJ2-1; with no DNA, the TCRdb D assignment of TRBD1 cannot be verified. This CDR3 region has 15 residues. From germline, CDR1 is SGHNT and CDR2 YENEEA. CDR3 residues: CASSLEQGTMNEQFF.

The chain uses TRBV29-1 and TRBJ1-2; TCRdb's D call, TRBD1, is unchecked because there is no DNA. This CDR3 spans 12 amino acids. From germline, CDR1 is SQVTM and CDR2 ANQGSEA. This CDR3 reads CSILTGPSGYTF.